This TCR beta chain originates from a study of shared clonotypes between healthy human individuals. Study information: Donors consisted of a couple of women and a few men between 18 and 49. Used for every donor were three CD4 naive, three CD4 memory, two CD8 naive and one CD8 memory plate. Study-level results: With few donors, the genetic and exposure-history diversity represented was limited. Estimated richness values were generally larger in naive subsets than in memory subsets.

As regards this clone: Its target is not known.

This CDR3 has 15 residues. V gave up 3 bases and J gave up 6 bases; unmatched junction bases: 5. CDR1 is MNHNS and CDR2 is SASEGT in the germline V gene. CD45RO-negative cells were positively selected for CCR7, leaving out terminally differentiated effector memory CD45RA+ cells. Generated by immunoSEQ multiplex PCR, the TCRdb table keeps only in-frame clones and is missing some. The sample lists some 2 million clones, over 85% seen once, with 1% to 1.5% in the top ten. The genes are TRBV6-1 and TRBJ1-6, with TRBD1 matching 7 bases. The TCR was taken from a man aged 18-30 years in good health. Sequencing was performed on naive CD8+ T cells sorted from blood. The CDR3 spells CASSDEDRINSPLHF. CDR3 bases: TGTGCCAGCAGTGACGAGGACAGGATTAATTCACCCCTCCACTTT.